The rows below give T cell receptor beta chains drawn from one sample of a study of cytomegalovirus exposure and HLA in healthy donors. The method was immunoSEQ multiplex PCR; TCRdb's version includes in-frame clones alone and lacks a portion of them. The sample has 190,000 or so clones, about 80% seen once; the top ten hold 0.65%. The sequenced sample was PBMCs. The source of these receptors is a boy aged 10-17 years in good health and CMV-seronegative. The CDR3 runs from the conserved cysteine through the conserved F or W. Fields, in order: V gene, clone size, D gene, J gene, CDR3 DNA, CDR3 protein. The D gene is left open where the match is weak. Only part of the rows carry a size: once, few, many, or a class if the clone is expanded.

v_gene: TRBV19
abundance: NA
d_gene: NA
j_gene: TRBJ1-4
CDR3nt: TGTGCCAGTAGTCCCCAGACAGGTCAAATAGTTGCAACTAATGAAAAACTGTTTTTT
CDR3aa: CASSPQTGQIVATNEKLFF

v_gene: TRBV7-7
abundance: NA
d_gene: NA
j_gene: TRBJ1-5
CDR3nt: TGTGCTAGCAATCCAAGGTGGGGGCGCGAGCGGCCCCAGCATTTT
CDR3aa: CASNPRWGRERPQHF

v_gene: TRBV7-8
abundance: NA
d_gene: TRBD1
j_gene: TRBJ1-1
CDR3nt: TGTGCCAGCAGCTTATTCTTGACAGGGGGCGAGAGGGACACTGAAGCTTTCTTT
CDR3aa: CASSLFLTGGERDTEAFF

v_gene: TRBV19
abundance: NA
d_gene: NA
j_gene: TRBJ1-1
CDR3nt: TGTGCCAGTAGTATCACCCTGGGGGGCACTGAAGCTTTCTTT
CDR3aa: CASSITLGGTEAFF

v_gene: TRBV2
abundance: few
d_gene: NA
j_gene: TRBJ2-4
CDR3nt: TGTGCCAGCGGAATAGGGGCAGCCAAAAACATTCAGTACTTC
CDR3aa: CASGIGAAKNIQYF

v_gene: TRBV4-3
abundance: few
d_gene: NA
j_gene: TRBJ1-5
CDR3nt: TGCGCCAGCAGCCAAGAAGTGAGTAGAGATCAGCCCCAGCATTTT
CDR3aa: CASSQEVSRDQPQHF

v_gene: TRBV5-1
abundance: NA
d_gene: TRBD1
j_gene: TRBJ2-2
CDR3nt: TGCGCCAGCAGCTCTCACCGCCGGGACAGGGTCCCCGGGGAGCTGTTTTTT
CDR3aa: CASSSHRRDRVPGELFF

v_gene: TRBV4-1
abundance: NA
d_gene: NA
j_gene: TRBJ2-7
CDR3nt: TGCGCCAGCAGCCTAAGTGTGGAGAACGAGCAGTACTTC
CDR3aa: CASSLSVENEQYF

v_gene: TRBV7-2
abundance: few
d_gene: TRBD2
j_gene: TRBJ2-1
CDR3nt: TGTGCCAGCAGCTTACAGGCGGGAGTGAAGGATGAGCAGTTCTTC
CDR3aa: CASSLQAGVKDEQFF

v_gene: TRBV4-3
abundance: NA
d_gene: NA
j_gene: TRBJ2-5
CDR3nt: TGCGCCAGCAGCCTGGGGGGTTGGGAGACCCAGTACTTC
CDR3aa: CASSLGGWETQYF

v_gene: TRBV6-6
abundance: NA
d_gene: NA
j_gene: TRBJ1-2
CDR3nt: TGTGCCAGCAGTTCGGGGGGGGGATGGGATGGCTACACCTTC
CDR3aa: CASSSGGGWDGYTF

v_gene: TRBV30
abundance: NA
d_gene: NA
j_gene: TRBJ1-2
CDR3nt: TGTGCCTGGAGCGCCGACCCGGGACATACTAATGGCTACACCTTC
CDR3aa: CAWSADPGHTNGYTF

v_gene: TRBV30
abundance: NA
d_gene: NA
j_gene: TRBJ2-7
CDR3nt: TGTGCCTGGAGCGACTACGGGATCCACGAGCAGTACTTC
CDR3aa: CAWSDYGIHEQYF

v_gene: TRBV5-1
abundance: NA
d_gene: TRBD1
j_gene: TRBJ1-2
CDR3nt: TGCGCCAGCGGGACAGGGATAAGCTACACCTTC
CDR3aa: CASGTGISYTF

v_gene: TRBV5-1
abundance: NA
d_gene: TRBD2
j_gene: TRBJ2-3
CDR3nt: TGCGCCAGCAGCTTGTATCTCGCGGGAGTAACAGATACGCAGTATTTT
CDR3aa: CASSLYLAGVTDTQYF

v_gene: TRBV19
abundance: NA
d_gene: NA
j_gene: TRBJ1-6
CDR3nt: TGTGCCAGTAGTATAAAAGGGAGGTGGGATAATTCACCCCTCCACTTT
CDR3aa: CASSIKGRWDNSPLHF

v_gene: TRBV27
abundance: NA
d_gene: TRBD1
j_gene: TRBJ1-1
CDR3nt: TGTGCCAGCAGTACCCGACAGGGATTCGTCGCTGAAGCTTTCTTT
CDR3aa: CASSTRQGFVAEAFF

v_gene: TRBV2
abundance: NA
d_gene: NA
j_gene: TRBJ2-5
CDR3nt: TGTGCCAGCAGTGGTGAACCACCAGGGATGCAAGAGACCCAGTACTTC
CDR3aa: CASSGEPPGMQETQYF

v_gene: TRBV19
abundance: NA
d_gene: TRBD1
j_gene: TRBJ2-7
CDR3nt: TGTGCCAGTAAGGGGACAGGGGGCTACGAGCAGTACTTC
CDR3aa: CASKGTGGYEQYF

v_gene: TRBV2
abundance: NA
d_gene: NA
j_gene: TRBJ1-1
CDR3nt: TGTGCCAGCAGTGGATTTTACAAGAACACTGAAGCTTTCTTT
CDR3aa: CASSGFYKNTEAFF

v_gene: TRBV5-4
abundance: NA
d_gene: NA
j_gene: TRBJ1-2
CDR3nt: TGTGCCAGCAGCTTGGCCGCCACCGTACAGAACTATGGCTACACCTTC
CDR3aa: CASSLAATVQNYGYTF

v_gene: TRBV9
abundance: once
d_gene: NA
j_gene: TRBJ1-1
CDR3nt: TGTGCCAGCAGCGTAGATGGGGGGGGACCCGGCGCTGAAGCTTTCTTT
CDR3aa: CASSVDGGGPGAEAFF

v_gene: TRBV11-2
abundance: NA
d_gene: TRBD2
j_gene: TRBJ2-7
CDR3nt: TGTGCCAGCAGCTACATCGGGACTAGCGGGGTCTACGAGCAGTACTTC
CDR3aa: CASSYIGTSGVYEQYF

v_gene: TRBV4-2
abundance: NA
d_gene: NA
j_gene: TRBJ1-5
CDR3nt: TGTGCCAGCAGCCAAGAACAGCGGGGTTGGAATCAGCCCCAGCATTTT
CDR3aa: CASSQEQRGWNQPQHF

v_gene: TRBV9
abundance: NA
d_gene: NA
j_gene: TRBJ2-3
CDR3nt: TGTGCCAGCAGCGTATCAGGGGCTGGCACAGATACGCAGTATTTT
CDR3aa: CASSVSGAGTDTQYF

v_gene: TRBV13
abundance: once
d_gene: NA
j_gene: TRBJ2-2
CDR3nt: TGTGCCAGCAGCTTTCTTAAGGGGTCACGGGACACCGGGGAGCTGTTTTTT
CDR3aa: CASSFLKGSRDTGELFF

v_gene: TRBV13
abundance: NA
d_gene: NA
j_gene: TRBJ1-5
CDR3nt: TGTGCCAGCAGCTTAGGAGTAGATAGCAATCAGCCCCAGCATTTT
CDR3aa: CASSLGVDSNQPQHF

v_gene: TRBV28
abundance: few
d_gene: TRBD1
j_gene: TRBJ2-7
CDR3nt: TGTGCCAGCAGTACCCTCCGGACAGGGGGCTCGGGTCTAGCCCGGGAGCAGTACTTC
CDR3aa: CASSTLRTGGSGLAREQYF

v_gene: TRBV11-3
abundance: NA
d_gene: TRBD2
j_gene: TRBJ2-5
CDR3nt: TGTGCCAGCAGCTTTCCAGCGGGGGAAGAGACCCAGTACTTC
CDR3aa: CASSFPAGEETQYF

v_gene: TRBV5-4
abundance: NA
d_gene: TRBD1
j_gene: TRBJ1-2
CDR3nt: TGTGCCAGCAGCAGGAGAAAAACCGGGACAGCGGACTATGGCTACACCTTC
CDR3aa: CASSRRKTGTADYGYTF

v_gene: TRBV6-1
abundance: NA
d_gene: TRBD1
j_gene: TRBJ1-2
CDR3nt: TGTGCCAGCAGTGGTGGATGGGACAGGGGGAGCTACACCTTC
CDR3aa: CASSGGWDRGSYTF

v_gene: TRBV5-4
abundance: NA
d_gene: NA
j_gene: TRBJ2-2
CDR3nt: TGTGCCAGCAGCTTGTCAACAGGCGGGGAGCTGTTTTTT
CDR3aa: CASSLSTGGELFF

v_gene: TRBV5-1
abundance: NA
d_gene: NA
j_gene: TRBJ1-5
CDR3nt: TGCGCCAGCAGCTTGGCGGGGGGGGATCAGCCCCAGCATTTT
CDR3aa: CASSLAGGDQPQHF

v_gene: TRBV19
abundance: NA
d_gene: NA
j_gene: TRBJ2-1
CDR3nt: TGTGCCAGTAGTATCATCAGGGACAATGAGCAGTTCTTC
CDR3aa: CASSIIRDNEQFF

v_gene: TRBV5-1
abundance: NA
d_gene: NA
j_gene: TRBJ2-2
CDR3nt: TGCGCCAGCAGCTTTCGGCTATCGGGCACCGGGGAGCTGTTTTTT
CDR3aa: CASSFRLSGTGELFF

v_gene: TRBV13
abundance: NA
d_gene: TRBD1
j_gene: TRBJ1-1
CDR3nt: TGTGCCAGCAGCCTGGGACAGTCTGAAGCTTTCTTT
CDR3aa: CASSLGQSEAFF

v_gene: TRBV5-6
abundance: NA
d_gene: NA
j_gene: TRBJ1-2
CDR3nt: TGTGCCAGCAGCTTGGGAAGGGGCGGCTATGGCTACACCTTC
CDR3aa: CASSLGRGGYGYTF

v_gene: TRBV6-5
abundance: NA
d_gene: TRBD1
j_gene: TRBJ1-1
CDR3nt: TGTGCCAGCAGTCCAGCGACAGGGAGGACTGAAGCTTTCTTT
CDR3aa: CASSPATGRTEAFF

v_gene: TRBV5-6
abundance: NA
d_gene: TRBD2
j_gene: TRBJ2-1
CDR3nt: TGTGCCAGCAGCCCCTCCCTAGCGGCAAGTTACAATGAGCAGTTCTTC
CDR3aa: CASSPSLAASYNEQFF

v_gene: TRBV19
abundance: once
d_gene: TRBD1
j_gene: TRBJ2-7
CDR3nt: TGTGCCAGTAGCTTGGACAGGGGGATGCCCGAGCAGTACTTC
CDR3aa: CASSLDRGMPEQYF

v_gene: TRBV28
abundance: NA
d_gene: NA
j_gene: TRBJ1-1
CDR3nt: TGTGCCAGCACCCTGGGCACGGTTCGAGCTTTCTTT
CDR3aa: CASTLGTVRAFF

v_gene: TRBV11-2
abundance: few
d_gene: NA
j_gene: TRBJ1-1
CDR3nt: TGTGCCAGCAGCCCTAGACAGGTGAACACTGAAGCTTTCTTT
CDR3aa: CASSPRQVNTEAFF

v_gene: TRBV6-6
abundance: NA
d_gene: NA
j_gene: TRBJ1-1
CDR3nt: TGTGCCAGCAGTTGGGCGGGGGGGCGCGACACTGAAGCTTTCTTT
CDR3aa: CASSWAGGRDTEAFF

v_gene: TRBV30
abundance: NA
d_gene: TRBD2
j_gene: TRBJ2-7
CDR3nt: TGTGCCTGGGAAACTAGCGGGAGCTCCTACGAGCAGTACTTC
CDR3aa: CAWETSGSSYEQYF

v_gene: TRBV4-2
abundance: NA
d_gene: TRBD2
j_gene: TRBJ2-3
CDR3nt: TGTGCCAGCAGCCAACGGCTAGCGGGAGGAGGGGCAGATACGCAGTATTTT
CDR3aa: CASSQRLAGGGADTQYF

v_gene: TRBV6-1
abundance: NA
d_gene: TRBD1
j_gene: TRBJ2-2
CDR3nt: TGTGCCAGCAGAGCCGACAGGGGATCCGGGGAGCTGTTTTTT
CDR3aa: CASRADRGSGELFF

v_gene: TRBV2
abundance: NA
d_gene: NA
j_gene: TRBJ1-5
CDR3nt: TGTGCCAGCAGTGAATATGCAGGGACCGCGGGGAGGCCCCAGCATTTT
CDR3aa: CASSEYAGTAGRPQHF

v_gene: TRBV19
abundance: once
d_gene: NA
j_gene: TRBJ1-5
CDR3nt: TGTGCCAGTGCAGGGTCGAGCAATCAGCCCCAGCATTTT
CDR3aa: CASAGSSNQPQHF

v_gene: TRBV7-9
abundance: NA
d_gene: NA
j_gene: TRBJ1-5
CDR3nt: TGTGCCAGCAGTCGACAGCCTAATAGCAATCAGCCCCAGCATTTT
CDR3aa: CASSRQPNSNQPQHF